This T cell receptor (beta chain) is from a study of cytomegalovirus exposure and HLA in healthy donors. Overall study findings and caveats: A likely sequencing artifact accounted for one observed cluster of highly shared sequence variants. Usually a TCR sequence was rare, but some public TCRs were found in many donors. It was reported that the classifier diagnosed cytomegalovirus status with high specificity and sensitivity in both the original and validation cohorts. The study listed approximately 160 cytomegalovirus-associated TCR beta chains.

A note on this clone: The antigen is undetermined.

This PCR relied on a set of 60 Vbeta primers and 13 Jbeta primers. Profiled with immunoSEQ multiplex PCR; TCRdb holds only in-frame clones, not every one. The data show 120,000 to 150,000 clones, with about 80% seen just once and about 5.6% held by the top ten. This CDR3 region has 15 residues. Germline lookup yields CDR1 SGHTA and CDR2 FQGNSA. V was pared by 0 bases and J by 4 bases, with 12 bases between. The receptor comes from a man younger than 45 in good health and CMV-seropositive. The chain joins TRBV7-2 to TRBJ1-1; no firm D call. Sequencing was carried out using PBMCs. CDR3 region: CASSLAIRQVTEAFF. CDR3 nucleotides: TGTGCCAGCAGCTTAGCGATCCGACAAGTCACTGAAGCTTTCTTT.